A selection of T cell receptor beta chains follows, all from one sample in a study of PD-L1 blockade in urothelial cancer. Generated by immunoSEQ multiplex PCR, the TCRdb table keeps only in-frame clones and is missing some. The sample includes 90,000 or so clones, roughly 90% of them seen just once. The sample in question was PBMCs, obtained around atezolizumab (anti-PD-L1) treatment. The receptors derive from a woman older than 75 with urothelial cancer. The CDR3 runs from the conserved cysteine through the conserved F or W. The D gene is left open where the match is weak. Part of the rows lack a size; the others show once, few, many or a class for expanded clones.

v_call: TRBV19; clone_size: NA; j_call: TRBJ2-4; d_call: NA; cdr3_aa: CASTGDGNIQYF; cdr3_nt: TGTGCCAGTACGGGGGATGGGAACATTCAGTACTTC
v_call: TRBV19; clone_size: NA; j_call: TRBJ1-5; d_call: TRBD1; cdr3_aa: CASSPDMRGRLHF; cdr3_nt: TGTGCCAGTAGTCCCGACATGAGGGGGCGGCTGCATTTT
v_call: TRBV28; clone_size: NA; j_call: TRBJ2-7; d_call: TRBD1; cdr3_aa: CASLPFRDRDYEQYF; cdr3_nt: TGTGCCAGCCTCCCGTTCCGGGACAGGGACTACGAGCAGTACTTC
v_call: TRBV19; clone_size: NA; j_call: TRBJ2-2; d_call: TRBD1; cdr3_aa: CASSPDRGTGELFF; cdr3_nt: TGTGCCAGTAGTCCCGACAGGGGCACCGGGGAGCTGTTTTTT
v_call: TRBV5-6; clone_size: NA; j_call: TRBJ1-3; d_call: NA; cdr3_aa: CASSSQANSGNTIYF; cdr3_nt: TGTGCCAGCAGTTCCCAGGCGAACTCTGGAAACACCATATATTTT
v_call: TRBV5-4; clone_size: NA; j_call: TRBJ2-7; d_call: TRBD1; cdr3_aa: CATIDRAGFEQYF; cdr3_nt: TGTGCCACCATAGACAGGGCTGGGTTCGAGCAGTACTTC
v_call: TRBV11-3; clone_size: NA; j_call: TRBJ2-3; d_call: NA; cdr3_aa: CASSFGQAGGTDTQYF; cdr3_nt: TGTGCCAGCAGCTTTGGCCAGGCAGGGGGGACAGATACGCAGTATTTT
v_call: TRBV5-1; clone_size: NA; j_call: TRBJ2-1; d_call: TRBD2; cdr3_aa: CASSDRSGRSYNEQFF; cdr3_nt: TGCGCCAGCAGCGACCGAAGCGGGAGGTCCTACAATGAGCAGTTCTTC
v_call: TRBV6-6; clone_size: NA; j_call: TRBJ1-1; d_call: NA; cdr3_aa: CASSWRGESEAFF; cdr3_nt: TGTGCCAGCAGTTGGCGGGGGGAGAGTGAAGCTTTCTTT
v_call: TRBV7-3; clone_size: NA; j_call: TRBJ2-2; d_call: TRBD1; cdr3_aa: CASSLIVWRTGGFGELFF; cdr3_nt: TGTGCCAGCAGCTTGATTGTCTGGAGGACAGGGGGCTTCGGGGAGCTGTTTTTT
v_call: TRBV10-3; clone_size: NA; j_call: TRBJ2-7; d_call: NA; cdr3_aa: CATGQTHEQYF; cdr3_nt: TGTGCCACCGGACAGACCCACGAGCAGTACTTC
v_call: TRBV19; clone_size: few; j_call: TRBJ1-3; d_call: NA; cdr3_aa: CASSIDGQVGNTIYF; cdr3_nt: TGTGCCAGTAGTATAGATGGGCAAGTCGGAAACACCATATATTTT
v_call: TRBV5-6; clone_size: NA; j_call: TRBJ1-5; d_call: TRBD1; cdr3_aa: CASSRRQGTPVNQPQHF; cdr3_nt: TGTGCCAGCAGCAGGAGACAGGGAACGCCAGTCAATCAGCCCCAGCATTTT
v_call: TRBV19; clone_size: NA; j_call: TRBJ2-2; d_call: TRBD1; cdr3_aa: CASSAIQGANTGELFF; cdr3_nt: TGTGCCAGTAGCGCGATACAGGGGGCAAACACCGGGGAGCTGTTTTTT
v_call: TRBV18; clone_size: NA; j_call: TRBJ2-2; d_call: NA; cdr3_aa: CASSPNSVGATGELFF; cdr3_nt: TGTGCCAGCTCACCAAATTCTGTGGGGGCCACCGGGGAGCTGTTTTTT
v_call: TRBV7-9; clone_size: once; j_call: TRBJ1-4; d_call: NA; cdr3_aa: CASSLRGSGSTNEKLFF; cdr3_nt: TGTGCCAGCAGCCTAAGGGGGTCAGGGTCGACTAATGAAAAACTGTTTTTT
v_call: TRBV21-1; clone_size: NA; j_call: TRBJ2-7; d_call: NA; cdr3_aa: CARHHRVNFYEQYF; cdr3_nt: TGTGCCAGACACCACAGAGTTAATTTCTACGAGCAGTACTTC
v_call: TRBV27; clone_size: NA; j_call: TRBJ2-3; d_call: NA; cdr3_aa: CASSLTSATDTQYF; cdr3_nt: TGTGCCAGCAGTTTGACTTCTGCCACAGATACGCAGTATTTT
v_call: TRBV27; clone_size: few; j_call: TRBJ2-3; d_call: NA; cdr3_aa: CASSLAGGMAQYF; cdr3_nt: TGTGCCAGCAGTTTGGCGGGCGGCATGGCGCAGTATTTT
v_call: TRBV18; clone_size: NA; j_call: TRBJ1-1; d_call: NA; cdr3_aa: CASSPQATDGHRGTEAFF; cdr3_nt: TGTGCCAGCTCACCCCAAGCTACGGACGGACACCGGGGGACTGAAGCTTTCTTT
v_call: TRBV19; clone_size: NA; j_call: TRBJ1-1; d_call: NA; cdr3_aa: CASSTQGSMNTEAFF; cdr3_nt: TGTGCCAGTAGTACGCAGGGGAGCATGAACACTGAAGCTTTCTTT
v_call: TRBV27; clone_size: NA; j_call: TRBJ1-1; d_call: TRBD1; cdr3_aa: CASSFATPGQGFRTEAFF; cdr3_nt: TGTGCCAGCAGTTTTGCAACACCGGGACAGGGATTTCGGACTGAAGCTTTCTTT
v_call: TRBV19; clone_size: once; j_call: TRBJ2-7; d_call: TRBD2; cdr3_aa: CASGQSGRGYEQYF; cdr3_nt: TGTGCCAGTGGCCAAAGCGGGAGAGGATACGAGCAGTACTTC
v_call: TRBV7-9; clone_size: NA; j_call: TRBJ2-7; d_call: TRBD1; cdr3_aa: CASSRDGQGLNEQYF; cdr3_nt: TGTGCCAGCAGCAGGGACGGACAGGGCCTGAACGAGCAGTACTTC
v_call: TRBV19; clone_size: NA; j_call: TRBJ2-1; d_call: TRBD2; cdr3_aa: CASSIELAGGRNEQFF; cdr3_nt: TGTGCCAGTAGTATCGAGTTAGCGGGAGGGCGCAATGAGCAGTTCTTC
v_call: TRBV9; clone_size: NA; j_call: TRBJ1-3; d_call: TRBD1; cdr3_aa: CASSVADRSSGNTIYF; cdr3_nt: TGTGCCAGCAGCGTAGCGGACAGGTCGTCTGGAAACACCATATATTTT
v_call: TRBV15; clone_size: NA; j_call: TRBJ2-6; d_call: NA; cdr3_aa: CATSRDPWASGANVLTF; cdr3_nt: TGTGCCACCAGCAGAGATCCATGGGCTTCTGGGGCCAACGTCCTGACTTTC
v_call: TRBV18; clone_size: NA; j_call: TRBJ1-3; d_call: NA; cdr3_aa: CASSPSVRSSGNTIYF; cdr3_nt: TGTGCCAGCTCACCATCGGTACGATCATCTGGAAACACCATATATTTT
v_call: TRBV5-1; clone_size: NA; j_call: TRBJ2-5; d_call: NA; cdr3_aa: CASSLSVAQETQYF; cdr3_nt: TGCGCCAGCAGCTTGTCGGTTGCGCAAGAGACCCAGTACTTC
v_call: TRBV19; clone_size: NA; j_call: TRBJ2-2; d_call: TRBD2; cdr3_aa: CASSSVGSGRIGELFF; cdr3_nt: TGTGCCAGTAGTTCCGTGGGTAGCGGGAGGATCGGGGAGCTGTTTTTT
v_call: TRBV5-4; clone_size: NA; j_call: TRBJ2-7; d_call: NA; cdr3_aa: CASSLTGAYEQYF; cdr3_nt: TGTGCCAGCAGCTTGACGGGAGCGTACGAGCAGTACTTC
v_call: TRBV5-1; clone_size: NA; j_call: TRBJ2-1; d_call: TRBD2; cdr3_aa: CASSPQTSGAYNEQFF; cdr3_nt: TGCGCCAGCAGCCCCCAGACTAGCGGAGCTTACAATGAGCAGTTCTTC
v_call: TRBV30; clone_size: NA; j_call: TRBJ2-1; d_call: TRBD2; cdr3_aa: CAWSVGLAPANEQFF; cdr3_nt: TGTGCCTGGAGTGTAGGACTAGCGCCCGCGAATGAGCAGTTCTTC
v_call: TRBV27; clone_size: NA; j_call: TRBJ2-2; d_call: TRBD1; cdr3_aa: CASTGSGTGGRNTGELFF; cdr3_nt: TGTGCCAGCACCGGATCCGGGACAGGGGGCCGGAACACCGGGGAGCTGTTTTTT
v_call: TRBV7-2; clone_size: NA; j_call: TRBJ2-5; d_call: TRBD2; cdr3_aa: CASSSGLAGKETQYF; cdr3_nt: TGTGCCAGCAGCTCCGGACTAGCGGGAAAGGAGACCCAGTACTTC
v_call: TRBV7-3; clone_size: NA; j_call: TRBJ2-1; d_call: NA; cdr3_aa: CASSLGTTGDPFF; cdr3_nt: TGTGCCAGCAGCTTGGGGACCACGGGGGATCCGTTCTTC
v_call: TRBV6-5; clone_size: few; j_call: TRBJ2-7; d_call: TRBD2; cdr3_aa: CASHRGDGYSYEQYF; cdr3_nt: TGTGCCAGCCACCGGGGGGACGGCTACTCCTACGAGCAGTACTTC
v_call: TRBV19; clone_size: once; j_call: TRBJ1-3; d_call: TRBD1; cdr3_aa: CASSSGTGIYSGNTIYF; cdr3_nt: TGTGCCAGCTCGTCCGGGACAGGGATTTACTCTGGAAACACCATATATTTT
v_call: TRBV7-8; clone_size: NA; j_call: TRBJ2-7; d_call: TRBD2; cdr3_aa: CASSLVSGRYNEQYF; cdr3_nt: TGTGCCAGCAGCTTAGTTAGCGGGAGGTACAACGAGCAGTACTTC
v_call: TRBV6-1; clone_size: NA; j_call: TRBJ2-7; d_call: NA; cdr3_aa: CASTTGHLVEQYF; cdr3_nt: TGTGCCAGCACCACCGGACATCTGGTCGAGCAGTACTTC
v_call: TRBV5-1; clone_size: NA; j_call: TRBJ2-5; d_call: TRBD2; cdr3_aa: CASSRGTSGTEETQYF; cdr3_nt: TGCGCCAGCAGCCGCGGGACTAGCGGAACCGAAGAGACCCAGTACTTC
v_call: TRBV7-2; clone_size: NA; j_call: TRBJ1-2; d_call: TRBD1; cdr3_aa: CASLKEQGAGYTF; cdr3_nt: TGTGCCAGCCTCAAGGAGCAGGGGGCTGGCTACACCTTC
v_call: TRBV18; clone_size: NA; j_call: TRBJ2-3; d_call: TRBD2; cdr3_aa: CASSPISGMADTQYF; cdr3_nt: TGTGCCAGCTCACCAATTAGCGGGATGGCAGATACGCAGTATTTT
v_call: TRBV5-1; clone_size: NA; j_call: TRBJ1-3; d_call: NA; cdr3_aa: CASSQSLTQNTIYF; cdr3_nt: TGCGCCAGCAGCCAGTCTCTTACCCAGAACACCATATATTTT
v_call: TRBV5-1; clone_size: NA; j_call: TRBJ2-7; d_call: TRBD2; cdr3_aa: CASSSSGQAIYEQYF; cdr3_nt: TGCGCCAGCAGCTCTAGCGGGCAGGCAATCTACGAGCAGTACTTC
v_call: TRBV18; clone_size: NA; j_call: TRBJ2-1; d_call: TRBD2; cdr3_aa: CASSPPSGGYNEQFF; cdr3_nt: TGTGCCAGCTCACCACCGAGCGGGGGCTACAATGAGCAGTTCTTC
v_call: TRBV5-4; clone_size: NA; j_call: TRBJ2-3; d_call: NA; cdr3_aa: CASSSEPGLSTDTQYF; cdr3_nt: TGTGCCAGCAGCTCGGAACCGGGACTCTCCACAGATACGCAGTATTTT
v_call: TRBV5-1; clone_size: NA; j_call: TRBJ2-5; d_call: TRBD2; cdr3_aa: CASSWTSGPSRETQYF; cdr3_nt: TGCGCCAGCAGCTGGACTAGCGGGCCCAGTCGTGAGACCCAGTACTTC
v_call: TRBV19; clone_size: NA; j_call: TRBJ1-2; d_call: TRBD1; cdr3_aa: CASSATGVTNYGYTF; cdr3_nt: TGTGCCAGTAGTGCGACAGGGGTAACTAACTATGGCTACACCTTC
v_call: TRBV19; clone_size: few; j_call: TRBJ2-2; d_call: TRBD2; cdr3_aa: CASSRRESTGELFF; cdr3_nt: TGTGCCAGTAGTCGGCGGGAGTCGACCGGGGAGCTGTTTTTT
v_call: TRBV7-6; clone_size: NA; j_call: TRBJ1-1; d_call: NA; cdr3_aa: CASSLDDSRDTEAFF; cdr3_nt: TGTGCCAGCAGCTTAGATGACAGTCGGGACACTGAAGCTTTCTTT
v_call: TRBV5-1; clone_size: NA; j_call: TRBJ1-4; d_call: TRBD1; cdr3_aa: CASSLDPGGTTNEKLFF; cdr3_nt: TGCGCCAGCAGCTTGGATCCAGGGGGGACAACTAATGAAAAACTGTTTTTT
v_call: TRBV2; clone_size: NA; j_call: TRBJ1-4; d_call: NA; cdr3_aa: CASRPGLTNEKLFF; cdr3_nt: TGTGCCAGCAGGCCAGGACTGACTAATGAAAAACTGTTTTTT
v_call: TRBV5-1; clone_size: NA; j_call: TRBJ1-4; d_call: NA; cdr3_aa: CASSFSATNEKLFF; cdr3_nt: TGCGCCAGCAGCTTCAGCGCAACTAATGAAAAACTGTTTTTT
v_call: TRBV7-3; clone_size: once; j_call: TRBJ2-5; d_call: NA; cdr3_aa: CASGAGADPQETQYF; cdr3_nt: TGTGCCAGCGGGGCGGGGGCAGACCCCCAAGAGACCCAGTACTTC
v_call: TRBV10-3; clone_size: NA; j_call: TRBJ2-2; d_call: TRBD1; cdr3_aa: CASDRGQNTGELFF; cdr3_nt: TGTGCCTCTGACAGGGGCCAGAACACCGGGGAGCTGTTTTTT